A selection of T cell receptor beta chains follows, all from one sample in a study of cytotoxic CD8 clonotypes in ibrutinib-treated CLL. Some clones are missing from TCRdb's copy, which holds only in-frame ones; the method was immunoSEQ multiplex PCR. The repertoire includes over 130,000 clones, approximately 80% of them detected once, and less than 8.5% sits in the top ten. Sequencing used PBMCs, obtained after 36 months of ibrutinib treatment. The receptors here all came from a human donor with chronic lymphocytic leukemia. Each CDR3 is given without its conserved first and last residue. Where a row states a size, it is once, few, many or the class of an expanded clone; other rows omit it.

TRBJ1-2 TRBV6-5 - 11 ASSIPGGDGYT
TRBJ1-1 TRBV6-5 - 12 ASTYGGLNTEAF
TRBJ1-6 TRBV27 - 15 ASSLRGGRLGNSPLH
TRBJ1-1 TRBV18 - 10 ASSTLRIEAF
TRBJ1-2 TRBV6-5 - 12 ASSVPSDSYGYT
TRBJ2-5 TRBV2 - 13 ASRATSGPQETQY
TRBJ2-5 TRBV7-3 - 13 ASSSSSGRRETQY
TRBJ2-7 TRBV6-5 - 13 ASSYQGYVVGEQY
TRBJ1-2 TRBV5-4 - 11 ASGRGGAGGYT
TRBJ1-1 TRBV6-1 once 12 ASTPGSLNTEAF
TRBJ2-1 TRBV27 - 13 ASSILAGIYNEQF